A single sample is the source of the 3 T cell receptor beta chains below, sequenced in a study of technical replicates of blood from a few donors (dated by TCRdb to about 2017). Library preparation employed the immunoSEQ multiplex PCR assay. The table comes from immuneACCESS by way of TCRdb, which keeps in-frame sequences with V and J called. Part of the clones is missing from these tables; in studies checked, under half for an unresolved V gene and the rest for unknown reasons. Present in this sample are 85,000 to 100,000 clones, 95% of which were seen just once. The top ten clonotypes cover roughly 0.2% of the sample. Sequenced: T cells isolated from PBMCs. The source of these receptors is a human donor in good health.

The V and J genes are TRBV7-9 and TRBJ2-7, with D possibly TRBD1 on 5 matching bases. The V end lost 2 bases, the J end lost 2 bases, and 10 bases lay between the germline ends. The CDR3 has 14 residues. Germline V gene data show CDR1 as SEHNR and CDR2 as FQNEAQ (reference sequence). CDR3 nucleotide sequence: TGTGCCAGCAGCTTAAGGGGTGGCCCCTACGAGCAGTACTTC. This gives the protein CASSLRGGPYEQYF.

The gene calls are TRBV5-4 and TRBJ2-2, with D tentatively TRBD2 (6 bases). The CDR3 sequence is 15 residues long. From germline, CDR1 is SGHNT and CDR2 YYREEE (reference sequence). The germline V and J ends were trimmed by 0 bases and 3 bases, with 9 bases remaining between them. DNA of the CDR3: TGTGCCAGCAGCTTGGGGGCGGGATACACCGGGGAGCTGTTTTTT. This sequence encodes CASSLGAGYTGELFF.

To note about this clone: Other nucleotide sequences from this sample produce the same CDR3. The CDR3 bases are TGTGCCAGCAGCCTGGCCGGGGGGCCCGGAAACACCATATATTTT. Encoded protein: CASSLAGGPGNTIYF. V usage is TRBV5-6 and J usage is TRBJ1-3; tentatively, D is TRBD1 (6 bases). Between the trimmed V and J ends, which lost 4 bases and 4 bases, there was a span of 15 bases. The germline V gene encodes CDR1 SGHDT and CDR2 YYEEEE. This CDR3 is built from 15 residues.